This TCR beta chain emerged from a study of blood T cells in healthy people across ages. Study-wide background: Per two T cells, template switching captured roughly one barcoded beta molecule.

Concerning this clonotype itself: Antigen specificity is unknown.

It was around 10 milliliters of peripheral blood that were drawn from each donor. Primed by a sample-barcoded 5' primer and a J-beta primer mix, a second PCR proceeded for about 6 to 11 cycles. There were at least 3 million CDR3-containing paired-end reads obtained from each sample. TCRdb processed the 5' RACE reads anew with MiXCR; each CDR3 protein has one entry. The table has over 1,500,000 distinct CDR3 sequences, less than 50% seen once. The germline V gene encodes CDR1 SGHTA and CDR2 FQGNSA. This CDR3 comprises 17 residues. Trimming removed 2 bases from V and 4 bases from J, with 20 bases in between. Study conclusions and caveats: Whereas aged donors had fewer naive CD4+ cells, long-lived donors had more of them and higher diversity.

The clonotype was recovered from a woman in her thirties or forties in good health. The chain combines TRBV7-2 with TRBJ1-2; TRBD1 is a possible D gene (6 bases). The source material was blood. The chain's CDR3 is CASSLLGRGGGGYGYTF. The CDR3 DNA reads as TGTGCCAGCAGCTTACTGGGCAGGGGAGGAGGGGGCTATGGCTACACCTTC.